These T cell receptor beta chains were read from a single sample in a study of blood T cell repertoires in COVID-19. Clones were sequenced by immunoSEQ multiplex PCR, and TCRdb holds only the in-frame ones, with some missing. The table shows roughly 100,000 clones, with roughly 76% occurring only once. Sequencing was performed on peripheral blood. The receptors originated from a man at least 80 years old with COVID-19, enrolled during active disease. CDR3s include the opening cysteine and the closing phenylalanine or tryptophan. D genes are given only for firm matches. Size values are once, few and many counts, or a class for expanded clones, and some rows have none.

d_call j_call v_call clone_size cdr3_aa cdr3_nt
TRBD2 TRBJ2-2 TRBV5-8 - CASSFLGLAGVPGELFF TGTGCCAGCAGCTTTCTCGGACTAGCGGGAGTTCCCGGGGAGCTGTTTTTT
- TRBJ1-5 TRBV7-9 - CASSFLNQPQHF TGTGCCAGCAGCTTTTTAAATCAGCCCCAGCATTTT
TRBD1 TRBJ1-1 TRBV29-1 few CSVATTAGGVTEAFF TGCAGCGTTGCCACCACGGCAGGGGGCGTCACTGAAGCTTTCTTT
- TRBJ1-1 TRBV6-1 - CASSDDTEAFF TGTGCCAGCAGTGACGACACTGAAGCTTTCTTT
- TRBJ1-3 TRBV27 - CASSLFASSGNTIYF TGTGCCAGCAGTTTATTCGCCAGCTCTGGAAACACCATATATTTT
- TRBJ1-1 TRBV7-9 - CASSLRSEGAEAFF TGTGCCAGCAGCTTACGGTCCGAGGGCGCTGAAGCTTTCTTT
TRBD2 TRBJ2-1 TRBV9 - CASSVARTSGGNYEQFF TGTGCCAGCAGCGTAGCTAGGACTAGCGGGGGAAACTATGAGCAGTTCTTC
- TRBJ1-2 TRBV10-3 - CAISVQNYGYTF TGTGCCATCAGTGTACAGAACTATGGCTACACCTTC
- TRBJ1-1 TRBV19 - CASKGIQGSTEAFF TGTGCCAGTAAGGGGATTCAGGGTAGCACTGAAGCTTTCTTT
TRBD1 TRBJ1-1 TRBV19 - CASRGTDRTYDEAFF TGTGCCAGTAGGGGGACGGACAGGACCTACGATGAAGCTTTCTTT
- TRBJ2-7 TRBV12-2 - CASRSSGRAYEQYF TGTGCAAGTCGCTCAAGCGGGAGGGCCTACGAGCAGTACTTC
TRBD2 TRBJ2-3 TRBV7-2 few CASSQTSGIATDTQYF TGTGCCAGCAGTCAGACTAGCGGGATAGCCACAGATACGCAGTATTTT
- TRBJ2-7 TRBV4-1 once CASSQVATRTYEQYF TGCGCCAGCAGCCAAGTTGCAACCAGGACCTACGAGCAGTACTTC
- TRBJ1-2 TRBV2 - CASRARGSYGYTF TGTGCCAGCAGAGCCAGGGGAAGCTATGGCTACACCTTC